This T cell receptor beta chain was documented in a study of T cell clonotyping in hematopoietic cell transplantation. Recipient blood drawn about 28 days pretransplant and days 30, 100, 180 after. With regard to this clone: Its matching antigen is unknown.

Profiling relied on immunoSEQ multiplex PCR, and the TCRdb table lists in-frame clones only, not all of them. Of 4,000 to 4,500 clones listed, 85% to 95% are singletons. Study findings and constraints: Recipient TCR diversity dropped after transplant; expanded clonotypes rose from day 30 to 180. No sorting was done, leaving CD4 and CD8 contributions mixed.

The origin of this receptor is a male patient aged 50 to 59 who had an allogeneic stem cell transplant from a related donor, so the T cells may come from the graft donor. Some clones in this sample may be carry-over from other donors' samples. Sequencing was performed on PBMCs, taken 30 days after allogeneic stem cell transplant.

The CDR3 DNA follows: TGTGCCAGCAGCCCAAGGGGCGGGACCTACAATGAGCAGTTCTTC. Amino acid sequence: CASSPRGGTYNEQFF. This rearrangement joins TRBV7-3 to TRBJ2-1; maybe TRBD2 (6 bases). The V end lost 5 bases, the J end lost 2 bases, and 13 bases lay between the germline ends. The CDR3 sequence is 15 residues long. Germline lookup yields CDR1 SGHTA and CDR2 FQGTGA.